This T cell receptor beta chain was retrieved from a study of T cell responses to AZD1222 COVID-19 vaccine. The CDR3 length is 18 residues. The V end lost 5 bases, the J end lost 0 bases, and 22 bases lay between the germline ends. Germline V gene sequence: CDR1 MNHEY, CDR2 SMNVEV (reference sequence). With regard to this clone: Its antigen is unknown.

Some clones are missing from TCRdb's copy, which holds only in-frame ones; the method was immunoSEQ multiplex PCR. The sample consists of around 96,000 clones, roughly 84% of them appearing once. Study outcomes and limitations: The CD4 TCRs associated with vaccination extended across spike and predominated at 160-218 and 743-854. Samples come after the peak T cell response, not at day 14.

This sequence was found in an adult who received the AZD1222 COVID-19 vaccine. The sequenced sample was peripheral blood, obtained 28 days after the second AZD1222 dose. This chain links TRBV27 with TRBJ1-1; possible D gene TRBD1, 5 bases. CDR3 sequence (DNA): TGTGCCAGCAGTCCACGGACTTCACGGGGGGATATGAACACTGAAGCTTTCTTT. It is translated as CASSPRTSRGDMNTEAFF.